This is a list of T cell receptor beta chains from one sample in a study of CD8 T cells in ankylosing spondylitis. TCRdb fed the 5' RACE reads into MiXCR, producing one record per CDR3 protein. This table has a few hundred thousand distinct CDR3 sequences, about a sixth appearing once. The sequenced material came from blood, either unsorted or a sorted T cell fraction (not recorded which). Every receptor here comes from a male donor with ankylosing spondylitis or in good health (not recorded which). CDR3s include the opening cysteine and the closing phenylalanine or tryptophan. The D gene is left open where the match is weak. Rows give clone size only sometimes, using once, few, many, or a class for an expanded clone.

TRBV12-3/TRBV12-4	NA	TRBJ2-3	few	TGTGCCAGCAGTTTCATGGGTACGCAGTATTTT	CASSFMGTQYF
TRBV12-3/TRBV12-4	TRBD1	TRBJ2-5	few	TGTGCCAGCAGCAATGACAGGGCCCAAGAGACCCAGTACTTC	CASSNDRAQETQYF
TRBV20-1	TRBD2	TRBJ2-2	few	TGCAGTGCTAGAGTAGGGTTAGCGGGGTCCGGGGAGCTGTTTTTT	CSARVGLAGSGELFF
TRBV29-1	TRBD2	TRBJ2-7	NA	TGCAGCGTTGAAGGGACTAGCGGGATTTCCTACGAGCAGTACTTC	CSVEGTSGISYEQYF
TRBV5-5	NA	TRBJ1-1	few	TGTGCCAGCAGCTTTCTGGGGGTGAACACTGAAGCTTTCTTT	CASSFLGVNTEAFF
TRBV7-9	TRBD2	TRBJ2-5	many	TGTGCCAGCAGCTCCTTCCGGCTACTAGCGGCCCAAGAGACCCAGTACTTC	CASSSFRLLAAQETQYF
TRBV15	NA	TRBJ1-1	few	TGTGCCACCACCTACCTCCCGGGGGGCGGGGGTGAAGCTTTCTTT	CATTYLPGGGGEAFF
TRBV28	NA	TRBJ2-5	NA	TGTGCCAGCAGCTCTTGGGGGGATCGCGGGGAGACCCAGTACTTC	CASSSWGDRGETQYF
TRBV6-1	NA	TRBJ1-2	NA	TGTGCCAGCACCCTCCCGGACATCCGGGTTTATGGCTACACCTTC	CASTLPDIRVYGYTF
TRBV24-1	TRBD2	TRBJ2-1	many	TGTGCCACCAGTGCCCTGACTAGCGGGAGTTACAATGAGCAGTTCTTC	CATSALTSGSYNEQFF
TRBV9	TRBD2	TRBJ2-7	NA	TGTGCCAGCAGCGTAGGGAGCGGGGGATCTTACGAGCAGTACTTC	CASSVGSGGSYEQYF
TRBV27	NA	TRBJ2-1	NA	TGTGCCAGCAGTTTAGGGCTAGTGAGCAATGAGCAGTTCTTC	CASSLGLVSNEQFF
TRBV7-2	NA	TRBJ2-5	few	TGTGCCAGCAGCTTAGCGTCAAGTCTGGAGACCCAGTACTTC	CASSLASSLETQYF
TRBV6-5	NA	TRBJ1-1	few	TGTGCCAGCACCTCAGGGCTCGTAGCTTTCTTT	CASTSGLVAFF
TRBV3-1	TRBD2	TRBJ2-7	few	TGTGCCAGCAGCCGTCTGGATCTAGCGGGGTTCACCTACGAGCAGTACTTC	CASSRLDLAGFTYEQYF